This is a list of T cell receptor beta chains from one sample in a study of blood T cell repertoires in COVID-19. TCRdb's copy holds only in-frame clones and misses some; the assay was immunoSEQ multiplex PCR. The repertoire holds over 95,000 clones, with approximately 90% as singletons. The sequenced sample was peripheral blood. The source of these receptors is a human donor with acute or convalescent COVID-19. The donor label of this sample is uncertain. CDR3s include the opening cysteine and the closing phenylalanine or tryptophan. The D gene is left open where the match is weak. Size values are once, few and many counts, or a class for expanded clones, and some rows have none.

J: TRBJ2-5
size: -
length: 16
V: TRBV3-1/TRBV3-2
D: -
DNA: TGTGCCAGCAGCCTTCAGGATAACTGGGTGGAAGAGACCCAGTACTTC
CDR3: CASSLQDNWVEETQYF

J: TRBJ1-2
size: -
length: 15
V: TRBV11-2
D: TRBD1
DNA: TGTGCCAGCAGAAGGCGGGACAGGGCTTTACGTGGCTACACCTTC
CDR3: CASRRRDRALRGYTF

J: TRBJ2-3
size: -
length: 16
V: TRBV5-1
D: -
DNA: TGCGCCAGCAGCTTGGAAGGGGTGATTAGCACAGATACGCAGTATTTT
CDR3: CASSLEGVISTDTQYF

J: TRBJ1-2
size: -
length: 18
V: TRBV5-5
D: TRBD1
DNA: TGTGCCAGCAGCCCAAACCGGGACAGGGGGGAGACTATCTATGGCTACACCTTC
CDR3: CASSPNRDRGETIYGYTF

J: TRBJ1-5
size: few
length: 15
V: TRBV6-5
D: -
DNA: TGTGCCAGCAGCACCACCACCGGGAGAAATCAGCCCCAGCATTTT
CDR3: CASSTTTGRNQPQHF

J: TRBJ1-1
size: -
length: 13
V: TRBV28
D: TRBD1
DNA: TGTGCCAGCAGATGGACAGGCTACACTGAAGCTTTCTTT
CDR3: CASRWTGYTEAFF

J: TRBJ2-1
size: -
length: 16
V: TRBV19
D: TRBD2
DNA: TGTGCCAGTAGTAATAAAGCGGGACTCTCCTACAATGAGCAGTTCTTC
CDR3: CASSNKAGLSYNEQFF

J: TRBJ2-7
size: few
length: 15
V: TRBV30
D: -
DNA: TGTGCCTGGAGTTCTAGAAGGGGAAATTACTACGAGCAGTACTTC
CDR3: CAWSSRRGNYYEQYF

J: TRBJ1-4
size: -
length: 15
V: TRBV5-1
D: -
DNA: TGCGCCAGCAGCCTTAGAAGCTCAACTAATGAAAAACTGTTTTTT
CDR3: CASSLRSSTNEKLFF

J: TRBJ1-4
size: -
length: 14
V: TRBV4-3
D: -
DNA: TGCGCCAGCAGCCAACAGGGTGGGGTTGAAAAACTGTTTTTT
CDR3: CASSQQGGVEKLFF

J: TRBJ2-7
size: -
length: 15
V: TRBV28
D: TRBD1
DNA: TGTGCCAGCAGTCCATCGGGACAGGGTTTGGTAGAGCAGTACTTC
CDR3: CASSPSGQGLVEQYF

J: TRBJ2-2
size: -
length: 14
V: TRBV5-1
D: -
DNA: TGCGCCAGCAGCCCCGCGGGGCAGTTTTGGGAGCTGTTTTTT
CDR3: CASSPAGQFWELFF

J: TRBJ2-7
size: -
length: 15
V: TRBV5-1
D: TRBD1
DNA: TGCGCCAGCAGCTTGCCGGGACAGGGCTCCTACGAGCAGTACTTC
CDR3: CASSLPGQGSYEQYF

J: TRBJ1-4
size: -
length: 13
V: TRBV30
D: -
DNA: TGTGCCTGGAGTGGGCAGTCCGGGGAAAAACTGTTTTTT
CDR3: CAWSGQSGEKLFF

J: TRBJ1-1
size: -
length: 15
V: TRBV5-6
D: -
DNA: TGTGCCAGCAGCCTGCGGGGACTTATGAACACTGAAGCTTTCTTT
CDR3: CASSLRGLMNTEAFF

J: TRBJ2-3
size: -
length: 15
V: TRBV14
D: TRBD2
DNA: TGTGCCAGCAGCGATAGCGGGAGGGGAACAGATACGCAGTATTTT
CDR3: CASSDSGRGTDTQYF

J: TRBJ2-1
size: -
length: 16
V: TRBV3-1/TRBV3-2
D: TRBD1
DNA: TGTGCCAGCAGCCAATTTGGACAGGGGTTTGTGCTAGAGCAGTTCTTC
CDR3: CASSQFGQGFVLEQFF

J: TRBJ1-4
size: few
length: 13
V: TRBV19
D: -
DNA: TGTGCCAGTAGTATGTGGGGAGATGAAAAACTGTTTTTT
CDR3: CASSMWGDEKLFF

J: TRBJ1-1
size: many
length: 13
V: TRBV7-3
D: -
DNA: TGTGCCAGCAGCCTCAGTATGAACACTGAAGCTTTCTTT
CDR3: CASSLSMNTEAFF

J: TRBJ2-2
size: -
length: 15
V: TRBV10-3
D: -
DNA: TGTGCCATACAGGAGGGCTTGGGACGAACCGGGGAGCTGTTTTTT
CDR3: CAIQEGLGRTGELFF

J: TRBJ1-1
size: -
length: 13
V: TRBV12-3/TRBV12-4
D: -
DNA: TGTGCCAGCCTCTTGGGGGGGAACACTGAAGCTTTCTTT
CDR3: CASLLGGNTEAFF

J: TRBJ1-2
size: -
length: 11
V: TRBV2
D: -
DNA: TGTGCCAGCAGCTACAGCTATGGCTACACCTTC
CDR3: CASSYSYGYTF

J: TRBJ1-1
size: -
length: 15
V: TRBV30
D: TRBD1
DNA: TGTGCCTGGAGTATCTCCGGGACAGGGGGTACTGAAGCTTTCTTT
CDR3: CAWSISGTGGTEAFF

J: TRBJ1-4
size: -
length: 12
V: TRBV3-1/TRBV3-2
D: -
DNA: TGTGCCAGCAGCCAAGATGGCAGAAAACTGTTTTTT
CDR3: CASSQDGRKLFF

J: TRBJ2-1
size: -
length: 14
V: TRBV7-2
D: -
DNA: TGTGCCAGCAGCTCCGCAGGAGGGCCGTCTGAGCAGTTCTTC
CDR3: CASSSAGGPSEQFF

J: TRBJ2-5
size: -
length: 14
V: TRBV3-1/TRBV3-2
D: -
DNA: TGTGCCAGCAGCCAAGTGGTGGGGGGAGAGACCCAGTACTTC
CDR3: CASSQVVGGETQYF

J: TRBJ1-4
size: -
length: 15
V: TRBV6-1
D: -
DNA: TGTGCCAGCAGTGAAACGGGGGTGACTAATGAAAAACTGTTTTTT
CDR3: CASSETGVTNEKLFF

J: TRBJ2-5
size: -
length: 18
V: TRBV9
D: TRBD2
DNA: TGTGCCAGCAGCGTAGGGACTAGCGGGGGGTTAGGAGAAGAGACCCAGTACTTC
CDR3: CASSVGTSGGLGEETQYF

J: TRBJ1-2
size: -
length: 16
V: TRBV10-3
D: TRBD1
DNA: TGTGCCACCCACTTGTCCGGGACAGGGGGCTCGGATGGCTACACCTTC
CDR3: CATHLSGTGGSDGYTF

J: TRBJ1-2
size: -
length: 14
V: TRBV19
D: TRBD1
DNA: TGTGCCAGTAGCCCCGAGACAGGGAACTATGGCTACACCTTC
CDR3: CASSPETGNYGYTF

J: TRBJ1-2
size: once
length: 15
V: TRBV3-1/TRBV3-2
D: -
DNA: TGTGCCAGCAGCCAAAACCTGGGGGCTGTATATGGCTACACCTTC
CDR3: CASSQNLGAVYGYTF

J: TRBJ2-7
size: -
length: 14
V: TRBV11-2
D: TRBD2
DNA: TGTGCCAGCAGCTTGGTGGGGGGGACGTGGGAGCAGTACTTC
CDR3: CASSLVGGTWEQYF